These 14 T cell receptor beta chains were sequenced from one sample in a study of control samples from healthy donors and cancer patients. Clones were read by immunoSEQ multiplex PCR, and TCRdb kept only the in-frame ones, dropping some. Among roughly 69,000 clones listed, about 90% were seen once. Sample: PBMCs. Receptor source: a woman between 50 and 59 years old with head and neck cancer.

The CDR3 spells CASSLVPGPGTDTQYF. The CDR3 DNA sequence: TGTGCCAGCAGTTTAGTACCCGGGCCCGGCACAGATACGCAGTATTTT. This chain joins TRBV27 and TRBJ2-3, with unresolved D. Germline lookup yields CDR1 MNHEY and CDR2 SMNVEV (reference sequence). The CDR3 has 16 residues. V was trimmed by 2 bases and J by 1 base, leaving 13 bases between them.

This clone was counted only a few times. The gene calls are TRBV6-6 and TRBJ1-1; D might be TRBD1 (6 bases). Per germline, CDR1 MNHNY and CDR2 SVGAGI (reference sequence). Trimming removed 5 bases at V and 0 bases at J, with 13 bases between. The CDR3 runs to 15 residues. CDR3 bases: TGTGCCAGCAGTAGGGGAACAGGGATGAACACTGAAGCTTTCTTT. Its protein product is CASSRGTGMNTEAFF.

This clone occurred a few times. This chain joins TRBV30 and TRBJ2-3; 8 nucleotides match TRBD1. V lost 0 bases and J lost 1; bases outside the gene matches: 6. Germline values: CDR1 GTSNPN, CDR2 SVGIG (reference sequence). This CDR3 has 16 residues. The CDR3 DNA reads as TGTGCCTGGAGTGTAGGACAGGGCACAGGCACAGATACGCAGTATTTT. Protein: CAWSVGQGTGTDTQYF.

The chain is built from TRBV6-2 or TRBV6-3 and TRBJ1-3; D remains ambiguous. The CDR3 has 14 amino acids. V was shortened by 3 bases and J by 2 bases, with 8 bases between the two germline ends. Germline assignment: CDR1 MNHEY and CDR2 SVGEGT. CDR3 nucleotides: TGTGCCAGCAGTTATACGGGTCCTGGAAACACCATATATTTT. Its translation is CASSYTGPGNTIYF.

This clone was recorded a few times. The chain couples TRBV30 to TRBJ2-5; possibly TRBD2 for D (6 bases). Germline V gene sequence: CDR1 GTSNPN, CDR2 SVGIG (reference sequence). The CDR3 contains 15 residues. V was trimmed by 1 base and J by 5 bases, leaving 17 bases between them. In DNA form, the CDR3 reads TGTGCCTGGAGTGACCAAACTAGCTCTGGGGAGACCCAGTACTTC. Translation gives CAWSDQTSSGETQYF.

This rearrangement joins TRBV7-9 to TRBJ1-4; D call uncertain. The V and J ends lost 5 bases and 6 bases respectively, with 7 bases between them. The CDR3 sequence is 12 residues long. Germline CDR1 and CDR2: SEHNR and FQNEAQ (reference sequence). The CDR3 DNA sequence: TGTGCCAGCAGCCCCCGAGATGAAAAACTGTTTTTT. Residues: CASSPRDEKLFF.

V and J are TRBV6-6 and TRBJ1-1; weak D call: TRBD1 (5 bases). V gave up 6 bases and J gave up 1 base, with 9 bases separating them. The CDR3 runs to 13 residues. Germline values: CDR1 MNHNY, CDR2 SVGAGI (reference sequence). In DNA, the CDR3 is TGTGCCAGCAGACAGGACGGGAACACTGAAGCTTTCTTT. Translating it yields CASRQDGNTEAFF.

This rearrangement joins TRBV28 to TRBJ2-3; D unresolved. Germline values: CDR1 MDHEN, CDR2 SYDVKM. The V end lost 5 bases, the J end lost 6 bases, and 18 bases lay between the germline ends. The CDR3 extends over 15 amino acids. CDR3 nucleotides: TGTGCCAGCAGTCAGTTGATAGGATACCCTGATACGCAGTATTTT. This encodes CASSQLIGYPDTQYF.

DNA of the CDR3: TGTGCCAGCAGCTTAGAGACCCAGTACTTC. This gives the protein CASSLETQYF. The chain links TRBV5-8 to TRBJ2-5; no clear D gene. The CDR3 runs 10 residues. CDR1 is SGHTS, CDR2 YDEGEE, per germline. V was pared by 2 bases and J by 4 bases, with 0 bases between.

This rearrangement joins TRBV29-1 to TRBJ2-3; tentatively, D is TRBD1 (6 bases). With 3 bases removed from V and 5 bases from J, the gap between germline ends came to 18 bases. Germline CDR1 and CDR2: SQVTM and ANQGSEA. This CDR3 contains 15 residues. CDR3 bases: TGCAGCGTTGAGCGTACAGGGTCTGGTGTAGATACGCAGTATTTT. Its protein product is CSVERTGSGVDTQYF.

This clone showed up just once. CDR3 in DNA: TGTGCCAGCAGCTTGGGCCAGAAGGAGGATCAGCCCCAGCATTTT. It translates to CASSLGQKEDQPQHF. The rearrangement uses TRBV5-8 and TRBJ1-5; D remains ambiguous. This CDR3 is 15 amino acids long. Germline V gene data show CDR1 as SGHTS and CDR2 as YDEGEE. Trimming pared 0 bases from V and 5 bases from J, leaving 12 bases between.

This rearrangement joins TRBV5-4 to TRBJ2-1; a possible D gene is TRBD1 (5 bases). V was clipped by 3 bases and J by 2 bases, with 12 bases between them. Germline lookup yields CDR1 SGHNT and CDR2 YYREEE (reference sequence). The CDR3 spans 15 residues. The CDR3 coding sequence is TGTGCCAGCAGCTCTGGACAAGGTACCTACAATGAGCAGTTCTTC. Translation gives CASSSGQGTYNEQFF.

The V and J genes are TRBV7-9 and TRBJ2-4; D remains unclear. The CDR3 length is 15 residues. The V and J ends lost 4 bases and 0 bases respectively, with 10 bases between them. Germline lookup yields CDR1 SEHNR and CDR2 FQNEAQ (reference sequence). CDR3: CASSSSLLAKNIQYF. The CDR3 nucleotides are TGTGCCAGCAGCTCCTCACTACTAGCCAAAAACATTCAGTACTTC.

The chain uses TRBV7-9 and TRBJ2-3; no clear D gene. Trimming took off 3 bases at V and 1 base at J, with 5 bases between the two ends. The germline gives CDR1 SEHNR, CDR2 FQNEAQ (reference sequence). This CDR3 region has 13 residues. In DNA, the CDR3 is TGTGCCAGCAGCTTTGACGGCACAGATACGCAGTATTTT. As protein: CASSFDGTDTQYF.